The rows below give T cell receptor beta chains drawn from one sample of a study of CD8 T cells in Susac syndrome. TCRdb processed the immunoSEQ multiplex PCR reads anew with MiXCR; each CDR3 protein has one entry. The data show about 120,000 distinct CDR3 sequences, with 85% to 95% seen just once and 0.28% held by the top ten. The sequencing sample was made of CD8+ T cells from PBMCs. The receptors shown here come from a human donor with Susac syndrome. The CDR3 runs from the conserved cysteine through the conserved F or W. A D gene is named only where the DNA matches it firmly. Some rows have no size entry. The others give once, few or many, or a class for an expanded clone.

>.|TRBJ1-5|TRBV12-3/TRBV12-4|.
TGTGCCAGCAGTTTAAGTACGGGTCAGCCCCAGCATTTT
CASSLSTGQPQHF
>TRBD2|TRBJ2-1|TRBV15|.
TGTGCCACCAGCAGAGATCGGGGCGGGGGGGCGAATGAGCAGTTCTTC
CATSRDRGGGANEQFF
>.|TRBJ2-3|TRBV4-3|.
TGCGCCAGCAGCCAAGAAGCTGCCAGCACAGATACGCAGTATTTT
CASSQEAASTDTQYF
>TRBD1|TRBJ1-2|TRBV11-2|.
TGTGCCAGCAGCTTAGCTGGGACAGGGTCCAGACTCTATGGCTACACCTTC
CASSLAGTGSRLYGYTF
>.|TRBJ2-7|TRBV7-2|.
TGTGCCAGCAGCTTAGTCCAGGACAGCTCCTACGAGCAGTACTTC
CASSLVQDSSYEQYF
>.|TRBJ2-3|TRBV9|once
TGTGCCAGCAGCTCTCTTGGGGACAGCACAGATACGCAGTATTTT
CASSSLGDSTDTQYF
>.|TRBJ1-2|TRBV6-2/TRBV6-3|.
TGTGCCAGCAGCCCGGAACAGGGTGAAAGTGACACCTTC
CASSPEQGESDTF
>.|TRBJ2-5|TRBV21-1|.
TGTGCCAGCAGCAAAGCGCTTAACGCCGAACAGGGGCAAGAGACCCAGTACTTC
CASSKALNAEQGQETQYF
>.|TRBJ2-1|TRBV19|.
TGTGCCAGTACATGGGGGGGGCGTTACAATGAGCAGTTCTTC
CASTWGGRYNEQFF
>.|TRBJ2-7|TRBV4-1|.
TGCGCCAGCAGCCTTCGTCAGGGAACCTACGAGCAGTACTTC
CASSLRQGTYEQYF
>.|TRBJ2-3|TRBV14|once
TGTGCCAGCAGCCAAGAGCGGTTCAGGCTCACAGATACGCAGTATTTT
CASSQERFRLTDTQYF
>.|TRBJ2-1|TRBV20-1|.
TGCAGTGCCCCTAGAACGGGTGAGCAGTTCTTC
CSAPRTGEQFF
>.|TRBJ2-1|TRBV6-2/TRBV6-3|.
TGTGCCAGTTCGTCGGGGTCCAATGAGCAGTTCTTC
CASSSGSNEQFF
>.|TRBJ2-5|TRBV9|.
TGTGCCAGCAGCGCCGAGGGAGGCCCAGAGACCCAGTACTTC
CASSAEGGPETQYF
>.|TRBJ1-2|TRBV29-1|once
TGCAGCGCGTTGACAGGCGGTCGCGGCTACACCTTC
CSALTGGRGYTF
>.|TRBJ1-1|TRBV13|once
TGTGCCAGCAGCCCCCTACACGGCACTGAAGCTTTCTTT
CASSPLHGTEAFF
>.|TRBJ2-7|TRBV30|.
TGTGCCTGGAGTGTCGGACAGATCTACGAGCAGTACTTC
CAWSVGQIYEQYF
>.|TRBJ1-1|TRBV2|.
TGTGCCAGCATTTGGACTTTCACTGAAGCTTTCTTT
CASIWTFTEAFF
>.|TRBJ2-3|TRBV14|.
TGTGCCAGCAGCGTCGGCGGCGTGAGCACAGATACGCAGTATTTT
CASSVGGVSTDTQYF
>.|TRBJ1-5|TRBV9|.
TGTGCCAGCAGCGTAGGAGGCAGTAGCAATCAGCCCCAGCATTTT
CASSVGGSSNQPQHF
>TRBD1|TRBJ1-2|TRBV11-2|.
TGTGCCAGCAGCTTCTCACAGGGGGCGGGAGGCTACACCTTC
CASSFSQGAGGYTF
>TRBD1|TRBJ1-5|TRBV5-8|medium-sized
TGTGCCAGCAGCTCATCTCGGGACAGGGGGCAGGGGAAGCCCCAGCATTTT
CASSSSRDRGQGKPQHF
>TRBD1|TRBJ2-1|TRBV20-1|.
TGCAGTGCCGTGGACAGGGGGATCAATGAGCAGTTCTTC
CSAVDRGINEQFF
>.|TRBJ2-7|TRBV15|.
TGTGCCACCAGCAGAGATAGGGGCCTCCACGAGCAGTACTTC
CATSRDRGLHEQYF
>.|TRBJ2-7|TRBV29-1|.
TGCAGCGTTGAAGATCGCTGGGGGGCCTCCTACGAGCAGTACTTC
CSVEDRWGASYEQYF
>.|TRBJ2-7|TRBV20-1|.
TGCAGTGCTAGGAGGGGGGAGAACTCCTACGAGCAGTACTTC
CSARRGENSYEQYF
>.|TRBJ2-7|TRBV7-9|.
TGTGCCAGCAGCTTAGCGCCGGGGGCTCCCTCCTACGAGCAGTACTTC
CASSLAPGAPSYEQYF
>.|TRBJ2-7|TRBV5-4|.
TGTGCCAGCAGCCTGGACAGATCCTACGAGCAGTACTTC
CASSLDRSYEQYF
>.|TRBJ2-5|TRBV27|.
TGTGCCAGCAGTCCCCTGGTTGCCGGGGGCGGTTTGGAGACCCAGTACTTC
CASSPLVAGGGLETQYF
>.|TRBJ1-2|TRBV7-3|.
TGTGCCAGCAGCCGCCTCGGGGGTGATGGCTACACCTTC
CASSRLGGDGYTF
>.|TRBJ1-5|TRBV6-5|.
TGTGCCAGCAGGAAGGGGGGAAATCAGCCCCAGCATTTT
CASRKGGNQPQHF
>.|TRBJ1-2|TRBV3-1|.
TGTGCCAGCAGCCAAGAGGGGGCCGACTTCCGCTACACCTTC
CASSQEGADFRYTF
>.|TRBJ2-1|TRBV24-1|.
TGTGCCACCAGTGATCCTCGGGGCGAGCAGTTCTTC
CATSDPRGEQFF
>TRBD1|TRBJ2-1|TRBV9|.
TGTGCCAGCAGCCCGACAGGGGGCTCGGATGAGCAGTTCTTC
CASSPTGGSDEQFF
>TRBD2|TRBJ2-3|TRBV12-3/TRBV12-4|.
TGTGCCAGCAGTCCCCTCACTAGCGGGGGTGAAGATACGCAGTATTTT
CASSPLTSGGEDTQYF
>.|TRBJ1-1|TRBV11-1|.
TGTGCCAGCAGCCCCCAGCGCCCTCTAGAAGCTTTCTTT
CASSPQRPLEAFF
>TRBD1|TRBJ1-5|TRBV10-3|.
TGTGCCACCGGGACAGGCCTGAATAGCAATCAGCCCCAGCATTTT
CATGTGLNSNQPQHF
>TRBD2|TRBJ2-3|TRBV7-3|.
TGTGCCAGCAGCCCCCTAGCGGGCGCTCGGGATACGCAGTATTTT
CASSPLAGARDTQYF
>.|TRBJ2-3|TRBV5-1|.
TGCGCCAGCAGCAAAACCGGGACTGAGAGCACAGATACGCAGTATTTT
CASSKTGTESTDTQYF
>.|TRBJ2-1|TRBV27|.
TGTGCCAGCAGTTTAAATTCTGGGAATGAGCAGTTCTTC
CASSLNSGNEQFF
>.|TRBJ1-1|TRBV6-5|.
TGTGCCTCCAAGACGGGGCTGATGAACACTGAAGCTTTCTTT
CASKTGLMNTEAFF
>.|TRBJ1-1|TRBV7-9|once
TGTGCCAGCAGCTTAGGTCAGGCAGCTGTGGCTTTCTTT
CASSLGQAAVAFF
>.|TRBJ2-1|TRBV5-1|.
TGCGCCAGCAGCTTGCAGACGGGCAATGAGCAGTTCTTC
CASSLQTGNEQFF
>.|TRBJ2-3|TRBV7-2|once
TGTGCCAGCAGCTTAGTAGGGTGGAGAGATACGCAGTATTTT
CASSLVGWRDTQYF
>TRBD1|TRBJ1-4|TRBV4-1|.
TGCGCCAGCAGCCAGGAGACAGGGGGCGATGAAAAACTGTTTTTT
CASSQETGGDEKLFF
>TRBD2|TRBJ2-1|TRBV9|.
TGTGCCAGCAGCGTGAGCGGGGGAGGGTACAATGAGCAGTTCTTC
CASSVSGGGYNEQFF
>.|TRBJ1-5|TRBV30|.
TGTGCCTGGAGTGCTGAAGGACCCTTCGTAGCGGCCCAGCATTTT
CAWSAEGPFVAAQHF
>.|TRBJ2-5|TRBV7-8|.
TGTGCCAGCACCCAATGGGGCGGCGGGGTACAAGAGACCCAGTACTTC
CASTQWGGGVQETQYF
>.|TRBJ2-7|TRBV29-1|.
TGCAGCGTTCTAACCTACGAGCAGTACTTC
CSVLTYEQYF
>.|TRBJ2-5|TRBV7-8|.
TGTGCCAGCTTAGACGGGGAGACCCAGTACTTC
CASLDGETQYF
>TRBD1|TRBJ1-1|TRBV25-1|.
TGTGCCAGCAGTGACTCGACAGGGATGAGGGCTGAAGCTTTCTTT
CASSDSTGMRAEAFF
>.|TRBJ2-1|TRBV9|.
TGTGCCAGCAGCGTAGCGGCGGGGACCTACAATGAGCAGTTCTTC
CASSVAAGTYNEQFF
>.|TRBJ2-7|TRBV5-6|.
TGTGCCAGCAGCTTGTCCCTGGACAGTTACTCCTACGAGCAGTACTTC
CASSLSLDSYSYEQYF
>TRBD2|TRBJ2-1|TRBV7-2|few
TGTGCCAGCAGCTTGGGACTAGCGGCATACAATGAGCAGTTCTTC
CASSLGLAAYNEQFF
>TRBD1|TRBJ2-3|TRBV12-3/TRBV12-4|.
TGTGCCAGCAGTTTAGTCGGACAGGGCACAGATACGCAGTATTTT
CASSLVGQGTDTQYF
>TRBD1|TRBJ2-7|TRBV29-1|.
TGCAGCGTTAGCCGGGACAGCTACGAGCAGTACTTC
CSVSRDSYEQYF
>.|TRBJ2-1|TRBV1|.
TGCACCAGCAGCCAAGTAGCTGTCGGTGAGCAGTTCTTC
CTSSQVAVGEQFF
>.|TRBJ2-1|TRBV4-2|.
TGTGCCAGCAGCACCCGGACAGCCTACAATGAGCAGTTCTTC
CASSTRTAYNEQFF